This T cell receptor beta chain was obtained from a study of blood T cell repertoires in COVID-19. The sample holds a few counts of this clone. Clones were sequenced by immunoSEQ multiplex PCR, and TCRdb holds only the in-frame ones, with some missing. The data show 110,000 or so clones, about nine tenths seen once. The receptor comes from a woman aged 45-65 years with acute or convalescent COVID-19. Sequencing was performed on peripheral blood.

Here the CDR3 DNA reads TGCGCCAGCAGAGACAGGGAGAATTCACCCCTCCACTTT. Its protein is CASRDRENSPLHF. This chain joins TRBV5-1 and TRBJ1-6; 7 bases fit TRBD1. The CDR3 covers 13 residues. Trimming at V came to 5 bases and at J to 7 bases, leaving 3 bases not matched to a gene. Germline V lookup: CDR1 SGHRS, CDR2 YFSETQ.